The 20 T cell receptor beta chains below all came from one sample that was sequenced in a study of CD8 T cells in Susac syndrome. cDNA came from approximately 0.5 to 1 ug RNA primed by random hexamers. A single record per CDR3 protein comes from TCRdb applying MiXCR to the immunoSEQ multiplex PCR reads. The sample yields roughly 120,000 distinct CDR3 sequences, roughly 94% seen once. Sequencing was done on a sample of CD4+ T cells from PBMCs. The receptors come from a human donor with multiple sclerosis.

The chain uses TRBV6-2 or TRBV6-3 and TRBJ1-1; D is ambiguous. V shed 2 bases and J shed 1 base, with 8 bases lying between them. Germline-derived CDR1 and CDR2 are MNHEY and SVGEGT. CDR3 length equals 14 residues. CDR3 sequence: CASSYARQNTEAFF. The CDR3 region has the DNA TGTGCCAGCAGTTACGCGAGGCAGAACACTGAAGCTTTCTTT.

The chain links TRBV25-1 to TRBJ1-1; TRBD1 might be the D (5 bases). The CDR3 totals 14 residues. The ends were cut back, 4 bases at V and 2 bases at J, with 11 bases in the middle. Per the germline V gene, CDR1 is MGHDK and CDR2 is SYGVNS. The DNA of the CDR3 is TGTGCCAGCAGTGCCCCGACAGCAAACACTGAAGCTTTCTTT. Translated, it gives CASSAPTANTEAFF.

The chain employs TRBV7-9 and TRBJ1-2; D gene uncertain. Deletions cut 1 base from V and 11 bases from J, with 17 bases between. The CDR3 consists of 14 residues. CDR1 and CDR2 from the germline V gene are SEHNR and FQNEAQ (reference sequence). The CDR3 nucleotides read TGTGCCAGCAGCTTAGAGAGTCCCTCGGCGGGGTACACCTTC. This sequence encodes CASSLESPSAGYTF.

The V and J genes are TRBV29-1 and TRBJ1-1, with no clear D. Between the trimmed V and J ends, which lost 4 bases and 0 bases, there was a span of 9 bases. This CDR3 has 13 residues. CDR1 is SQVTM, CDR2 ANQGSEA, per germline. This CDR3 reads CSVVLQMNTEAFF. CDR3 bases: TGCAGCGTTGTACTACAGATGAACACTGAAGCTTTCTTT. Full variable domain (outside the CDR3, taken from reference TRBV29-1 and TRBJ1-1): SAVISQKPSRDICQRGTSLTIQCQVDSQVTMMFWYRQQPGQSLTLIATANQGSEATYESGFVIDKFPISRPNLTFSTLTVSNMSPEDSSIYLCSVVLQMNTEAFFGQGTRLTVV.

The CDR3 sequence is CASSRRENTEAFF. In DNA form, the CDR3 reads TGTGCCAGCTCACGCCGGGAAAACACTGAAGCTTTCTTT. The rearrangement joins TRBV18 to TRBJ1-1; D uncertain. Germline CDR1 is KGHSH and CDR2 is LQKENI. The CDR3 is 13 amino acids. Trimming took off 4 bases at V and 2 bases at J, with 8 bases between the two ends.

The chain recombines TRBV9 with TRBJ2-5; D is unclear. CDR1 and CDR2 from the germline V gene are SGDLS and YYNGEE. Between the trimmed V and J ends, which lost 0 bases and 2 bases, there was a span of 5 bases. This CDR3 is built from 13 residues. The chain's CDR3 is CASSVVSQETQYF. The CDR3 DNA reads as TGTGCCAGCAGCGTAGTATCTCAAGAGACCCAGTACTTC.

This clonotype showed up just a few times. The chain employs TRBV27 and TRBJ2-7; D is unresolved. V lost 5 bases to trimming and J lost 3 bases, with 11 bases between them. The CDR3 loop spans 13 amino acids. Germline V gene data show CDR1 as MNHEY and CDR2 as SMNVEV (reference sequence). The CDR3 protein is CASSPRTLYEQYF. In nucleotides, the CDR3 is TGTGCCAGCAGTCCCCGGACGCTCTACGAGCAGTACTTC.

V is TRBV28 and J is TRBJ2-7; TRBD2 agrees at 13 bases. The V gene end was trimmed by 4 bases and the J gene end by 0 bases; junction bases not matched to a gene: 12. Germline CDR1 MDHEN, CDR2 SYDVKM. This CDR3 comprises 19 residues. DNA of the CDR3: TGTGCCAGCAGTTCAACTACCGGGACTAGCGGGGATAGCTCCTACGAGCAGTACTTC. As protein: CASSSTTGTSGDSSYEQYF.

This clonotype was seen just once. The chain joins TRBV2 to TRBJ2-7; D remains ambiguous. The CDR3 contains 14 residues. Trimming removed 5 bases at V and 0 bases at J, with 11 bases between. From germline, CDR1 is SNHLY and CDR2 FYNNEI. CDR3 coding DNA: TGTGCCAGCAGTTTTGACCTAAGCTCCTACGAGCAGTACTTC. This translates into CASSFDLSSYEQYF.

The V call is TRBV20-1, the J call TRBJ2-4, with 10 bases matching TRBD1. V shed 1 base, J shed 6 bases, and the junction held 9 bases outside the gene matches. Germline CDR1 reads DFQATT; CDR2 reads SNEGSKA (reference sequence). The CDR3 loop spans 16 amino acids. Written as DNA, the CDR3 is TGCAGTGCTAGAGTGTCGGACAGGGGGATAGGAAACATTCAGTACTTC. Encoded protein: CSARVSDRGIGNIQYF.

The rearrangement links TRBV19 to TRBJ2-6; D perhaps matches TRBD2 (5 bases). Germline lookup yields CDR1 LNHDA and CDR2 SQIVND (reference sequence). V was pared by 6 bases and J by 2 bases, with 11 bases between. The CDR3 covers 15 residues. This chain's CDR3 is CASSHGGTGANVLTF. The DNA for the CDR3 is TGTGCCAGTAGCCATGGAGGAACTGGGGCCAACGTCCTGACTTTC. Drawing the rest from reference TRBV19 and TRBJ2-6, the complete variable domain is DGGITQSPKYLFRKEGQNVTLSCEQNLNHDAMYWYRQDPGQGLRLIYYSQIVNDFQKGDIAEGYSVSREKKESFPLTVTSAQKNPTAFYLCASSHGGTGANVLTFGAGSRLTVL.

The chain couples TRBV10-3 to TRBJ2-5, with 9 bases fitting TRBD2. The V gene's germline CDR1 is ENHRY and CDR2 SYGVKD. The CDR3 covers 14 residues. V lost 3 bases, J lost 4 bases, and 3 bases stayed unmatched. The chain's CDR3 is CAISDPTSGETQYF. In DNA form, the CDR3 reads TGTGCCATCAGTGACCCGACTAGCGGAGAGACCCAGTACTTC.

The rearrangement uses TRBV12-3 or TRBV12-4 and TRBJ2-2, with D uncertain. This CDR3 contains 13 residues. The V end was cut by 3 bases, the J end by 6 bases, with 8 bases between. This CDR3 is CASSFPGSGELFF. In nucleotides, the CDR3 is TGTGCCAGCAGTTTCCCTGGTTCCGGGGAGCTGTTTTTT.

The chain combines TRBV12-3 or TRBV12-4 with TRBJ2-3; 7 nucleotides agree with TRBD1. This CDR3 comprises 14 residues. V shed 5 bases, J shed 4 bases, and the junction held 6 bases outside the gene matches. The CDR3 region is CASSPRQGPDTQYF. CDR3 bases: TGTGCCAGCAGTCCCCGACAGGGCCCAGATACGCAGTATTTT.

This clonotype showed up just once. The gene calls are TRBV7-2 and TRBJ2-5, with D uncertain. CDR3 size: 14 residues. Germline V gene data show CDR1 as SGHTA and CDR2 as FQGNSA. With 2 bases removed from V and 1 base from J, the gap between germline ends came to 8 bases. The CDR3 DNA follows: TGTGCCAGCAGCTTAAGGTGGGGCCAAGAGACCCAGTACTTC. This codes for CASSLRWGQETQYF.

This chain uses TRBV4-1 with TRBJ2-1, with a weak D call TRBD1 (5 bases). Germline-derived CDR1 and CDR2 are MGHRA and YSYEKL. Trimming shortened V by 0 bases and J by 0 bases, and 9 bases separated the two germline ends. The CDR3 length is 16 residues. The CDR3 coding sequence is TGCGCCAGCAGCCAAGATTTGGACAACTCCTACAATGAGCAGTTCTTC. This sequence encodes CASSQDLDNSYNEQFF.

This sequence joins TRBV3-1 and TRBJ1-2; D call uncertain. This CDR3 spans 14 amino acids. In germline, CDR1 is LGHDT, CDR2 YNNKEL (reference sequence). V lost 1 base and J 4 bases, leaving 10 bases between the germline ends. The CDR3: CASSQAQNFYGYTF. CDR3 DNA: TGTGCCAGCAGCCAAGCACAGAACTTCTATGGCTACACCTTC.

The CDR3 DNA follows: TGTGCCAGCAGCCAAGACCAGGGACAGGGATTCTACGAGCAGTACTTC. Translated: CASSQDQGQGFYEQYF. The genes are TRBV3-1 and TRBJ2-7, with 9 bases aligning to TRBD1. J was trimmed by 3 bases and V by 0 bases; bases with no gene match: 6. Germline assignment: CDR1 LGHDT and CDR2 YNNKEL (reference sequence). The CDR3 is made up of 16 amino acids.

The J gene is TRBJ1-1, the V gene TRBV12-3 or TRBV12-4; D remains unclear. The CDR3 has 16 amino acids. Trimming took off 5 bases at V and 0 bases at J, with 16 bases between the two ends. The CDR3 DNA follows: TGTGCCAGCAGTCCCTCCTCACCTCTCATGAACACTGAAGCTTTCTTT. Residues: CASSPSSPLMNTEAFF.

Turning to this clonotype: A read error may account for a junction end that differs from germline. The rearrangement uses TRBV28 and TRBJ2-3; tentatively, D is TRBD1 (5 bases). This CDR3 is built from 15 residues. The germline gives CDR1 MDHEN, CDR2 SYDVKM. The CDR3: CGSRAGSTNTDTQYF. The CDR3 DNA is TGCGGCAGCAGGGCAGGCTCCACTAACACAGATACGCAGTATTTT.